Listed below are T cell receptor beta chains from one sample, sequenced in a study of beta chain features in type 1 diabetes. Assay used: immunoSEQ multiplex PCR; TCRdb lists only in-frame clones, some missing. The sample shows 150,000 to 200,000 clones, less than 10% of them seen only once. The sequenced sample consisted of central memory CD4+ T cells from blood. These receptors all come from a young man with type 1 diabetes. Each CDR3 is given with its conserved first and last residue. Each record gives: D gene, clone size, J gene, V gene, CDR3 protein, CDR3 DNA. A D gene is named only where the DNA matches it firmly. Clone size appears in some rows only: once, few, many, or a class for an expanded clone.

NA few TRBJ1-3 TRBV18 CASSPRSEAGNTIYF TGTGCCAGCTCACCACGGTCGGAGGCTGGAAACACCATATATTTT
TRBD1 few TRBJ2-6 TRBV11-2 CASSIRTGAGANVLTF TGTGCCAGCAGCATCAGAACAGGGGCTGGGGCCAACGTCCTGACTTTC
TRBD2 few TRBJ2-7 TRBV5-6 CASSLGLLAGGADEQYF TGTGCCAGCAGCTTGGGGCTACTAGCGGGGGGGGCAGACGAGCAGTACTTC
TRBD1 few TRBJ2-2 TRBV5-4 CASSRQGSDTGELFF TGTGCCAGCAGCCGACAGGGGTCGGACACCGGGGAGCTGTTTTTT
TRBD1 few TRBJ1-1 TRBV2 CASRTETGSEAFF TGTGCCAGCAGGACAGAGACAGGGTCGGAAGCTTTCTTT
TRBD1 NA TRBJ1-5 TRBV30 CAWSRQGALNQPQHF TGTGCCTGGAGTCGACAGGGGGCTCTCAATCAGCCCCAGCATTTT
NA few TRBJ1-2 TRBV27 CASSYISQRPTTSSHGYTF TGTGCCAGCAGTTACATCAGCCAGCGTCCGACCACCTCCTCCCACGGCTACACCTTC
TRBD1 few TRBJ1-2 TRBV25-1 CASSEYGTGKYSYTF TGTGCCAGCAGTGAATACGGGACAGGGAAATATAGCTACACCTTC
NA many TRBJ1-1 TRBV21-1 CASSRQGVEAFF TGTGCCAGCAGCAGGCAGGGCGTTGAAGCTTTCTTT
NA NA TRBJ2-7 TRBV6-5 CASSYLSEQYF TGTGCCAGCAGTTACCTTTCCGAGCAGTACTTC
TRBD2 NA TRBJ2-1 TRBV14 CASSQVAGNEQFF TGTGCCAGCAGCCAAGTAGCGGGGAATGAGCAGTTCTTC
NA few TRBJ2-7 TRBV28 CASQKGGGTRGYEQYF TGTGCCAGCCAAAAGGGGGGGGGCACTAGGGGCTACGAGCAGTACTTC
NA NA TRBJ2-7 TRBV18 CASSPRGLIGNEQYF TGTGCCAGCTCACCAAGGGGACTTATCGGGAACGAGCAGTACTTC
NA once TRBJ2-7 TRBV27 CASSPRTFLGAEQYF TGTGCCAGCAGTCCCCGGACATTTTTGGGTGCCGAGCAGTACTTC
TRBD1 few TRBJ2-7 TRBV15 CATSRDGQGASEQYF TGTGCCACCAGCAGAGATGGACAGGGGGCGTCCGAGCAGTACTTC
NA few TRBJ1-1 TRBV5-1 CASRVNAGDTEAFF TGCGCCAGCAGAGTTAACGCCGGGGACACTGAAGCTTTCTTT
NA NA TRBJ1-2 TRBV27 CARVKLNYGYTF TGTGCCAGGGTTAAGCTTAACTATGGCTACACCTTC
NA few TRBJ1-1 TRBV30 CAWSGYSGGNTEAFF TGTGCCTGGAGTGGTTACAGTGGAGGGAACACTGAAGCTTTCTTT
TRBD2 few TRBJ2-3 TRBV5-1 CASSSGGAGTDTQYF TGCGCCAGCAGCTCGGGGGGGGCCGGAACAGATACGCAGTATTTT
NA NA TRBJ2-7 TRBV18 CASSLDRAGHKYF TGTGCCAGCTCACTCGACCGGGCAGGACATAAGTACTTC
NA NA TRBJ1-2 TRBV30 CAWRPGTRLYVDGYTF TGTGCCTGGAGACCAGGGACACGACTATATGTAGATGGCTACACCTTC
NA NA TRBJ1-1 TRBV11-2 CASSLERESEAFF TGTGCCAGCAGCTTGGAACGGGAAAGTGAAGCTTTCTTT
TRBD1 few TRBJ2-3 TRBV25-1 CASSERGRLSTDTQYF TGTGCCAGCAGTGAAAGGGGGCGCCTAAGCACAGATACGCAGTATTTT
TRBD1 NA TRBJ2-1 TRBV28 CASSLTGFYNEQFF TGTGCCAGCAGTTTGACAGGGTTCTACAATGAGCAGTTCTTC
NA few TRBJ2-3 TRBV2 CASRATSTDTQYF TGTGCCAGCAGAGCTACTAGCACAGATACGCAGTATTTT
TRBD1 NA TRBJ1-4 TRBV18 CASSPTGVDEKLFF TGTGCCAGCTCACCGACAGGGGTAGATGAAAAACTGTTTTTT
TRBD2 NA TRBJ2-1 TRBV11-2 CASSSSRGGQQFF TGTGCCAGCAGCTCTAGCCGGGGGGGTCAGCAGTTCTTC
NA NA TRBJ2-7 TRBV28 CASSLGRDILYEQYF TGTGCCAGCAGTTTAGGCCGGGACATACTCTACGAGCAGTACTTC
NA NA TRBJ2-3 TRBV21-1 CASSRWGRAFADTQYF TGTGCCAGCAGCAGATGGGGCAGGGCTTTCGCAGATACGCAGTATTTT
TRBD1 NA TRBJ1-5 TRBV7-9 CASSGGQVEGQPQHF TGTGCCAGCAGCGGGGGACAGGTGGAAGGGCAGCCCCAGCATTTT
TRBD1 NA TRBJ2-1 TRBV5-1 CASSLVTGQPYNEQFF TGCGCCAGCAGCTTGGTGACAGGGCAACCCTACAATGAGCAGTTCTTC
TRBD1 NA TRBJ1-2 TRBV6-5 CASRTGDYGYTF TGTGCCAGCAGGACAGGGGACTATGGCTACACCTTC
NA NA TRBJ2-3 TRBV27 CASPHLRRGGMRDTQYF TGTGCCAGCCCACACCTTCGGAGAGGCGGGATGAGAGATACGCAGTATTTT
NA few TRBJ2-3 TRBV15 CATSRDFVRAQYF TGTGCCACCAGCAGAGATTTCGTAAGAGCGCAGTATTTT
TRBD1 NA TRBJ1-1 TRBV6-1 CASIRDRGGTEAFF TGTGCCAGCATCCGCGACAGGGGGGGAACTGAAGCTTTCTTT
TRBD1 NA TRBJ1-1 TRBV18 CASSPSEGATEAFF TGTGCCAGCTCACCCTCTGAGGGGGCCACTGAAGCTTTCTTT
NA few TRBJ2-6 TRBV5-1 CASSRGQPSGANVLTF TGCGCCAGCAGCCGTGGACAGCCCTCTGGGGCCAACGTCCTGACTTTC
NA many TRBJ2-1 TRBV15 CATSRDPGIEQFF TGTGCCACCAGCAGAGATCCCGGGATTGAGCAGTTCTTC
NA NA TRBJ2-2 TRBV5-1 CASSLEGAPGELFF TGCGCCAGCAGCTTGGAAGGGGCGCCCGGGGAGCTGTTTTTT
NA few TRBJ2-1 TRBV5-4 CASSERQYNEQFF TGTGCCAGCAGCGAGCGACAGTACAATGAGCAGTTCTTC
TRBD1 few TRBJ1-2 TRBV5-1 CASSSAGTDIYGYTF TGCGCCAGCAGCTCAGCCGGGACAGATATCTATGGCTACACCTTC
NA NA TRBJ2-3 TRBV5-1 CASSSSGYTDTQYF TGCGCCAGCAGCTCGAGCGGATACACAGATACGCAGTATTTT
NA few TRBJ2-1 TRBV6-5 CASSLRGYEQFF TGTGCCAGCAGTCTCAGGGGTTATGAGCAGTTCTTC
NA few TRBJ1-4 TRBV7-2 CASSLDPGSEKLFF TGTGCCAGCAGCTTAGATCCAGGCTCAGAAAAACTGTTTTTT
TRBD2 many TRBJ2-5 TRBV4-3 CASSQDWVQAGGFETQYF TGCGCCAGCAGCCAAGATTGGGTTCAAGCGGGGGGCTTCGAGACCCAGTACTTC
TRBD1 few TRBJ2-1 TRBV9 CASSVYQGAYNEQFF TGTGCCAGCAGCGTATATCAGGGGGCCTACAATGAGCAGTTCTTC
NA NA TRBJ1-4 TRBV30 CAWGPGGKELFF TGTGCCTGGGGACCGGGGGGGAAGGAACTGTTTTTT
TRBD1 few TRBJ1-5 TRBV7-2 CASSFWTGRDQPQHF TGTGCCAGCAGCTTTTGGACAGGGAGGGATCAGCCCCAGCATTTT